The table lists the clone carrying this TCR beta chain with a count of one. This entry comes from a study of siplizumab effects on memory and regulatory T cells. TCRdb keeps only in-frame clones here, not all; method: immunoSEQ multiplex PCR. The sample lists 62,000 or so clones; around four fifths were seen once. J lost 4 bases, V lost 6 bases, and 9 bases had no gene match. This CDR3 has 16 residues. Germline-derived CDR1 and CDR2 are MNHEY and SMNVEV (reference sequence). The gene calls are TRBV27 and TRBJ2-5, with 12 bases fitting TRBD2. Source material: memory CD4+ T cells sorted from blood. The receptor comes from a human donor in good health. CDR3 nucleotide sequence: TGTGCCAGCAGATCATCCAGGACTAGCGGGACAGAGACCCAGTACTTC. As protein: CASRSSRTSGTETQYF.